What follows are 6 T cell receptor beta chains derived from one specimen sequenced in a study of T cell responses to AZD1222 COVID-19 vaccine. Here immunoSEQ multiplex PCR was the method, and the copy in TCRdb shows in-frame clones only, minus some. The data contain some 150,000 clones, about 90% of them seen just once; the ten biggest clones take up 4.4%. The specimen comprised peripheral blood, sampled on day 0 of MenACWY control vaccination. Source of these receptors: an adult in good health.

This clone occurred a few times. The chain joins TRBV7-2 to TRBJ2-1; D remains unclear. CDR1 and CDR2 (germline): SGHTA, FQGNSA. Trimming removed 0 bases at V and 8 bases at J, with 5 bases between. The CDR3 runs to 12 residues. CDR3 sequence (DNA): TGTGCCAGCAGCTTAGCGGCGTATGAGCAGTTCTTC. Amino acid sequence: CASSLAAYEQFF.

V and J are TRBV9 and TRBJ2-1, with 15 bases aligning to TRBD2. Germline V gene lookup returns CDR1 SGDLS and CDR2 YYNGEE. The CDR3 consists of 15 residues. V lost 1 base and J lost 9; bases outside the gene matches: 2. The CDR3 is CASSVQGLAGGEQFF. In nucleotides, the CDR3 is TGTGCCAGCAGCGTACAGGGACTAGCGGGAGGTGAGCAGTTCTTC.

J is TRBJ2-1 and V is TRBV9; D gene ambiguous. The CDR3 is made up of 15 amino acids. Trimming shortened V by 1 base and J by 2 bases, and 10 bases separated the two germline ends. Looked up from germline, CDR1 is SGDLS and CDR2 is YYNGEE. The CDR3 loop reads CASSVSQRPYNEQFF. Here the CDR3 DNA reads TGTGCCAGCAGCGTATCTCAGCGTCCCTACAATGAGCAGTTCTTC.

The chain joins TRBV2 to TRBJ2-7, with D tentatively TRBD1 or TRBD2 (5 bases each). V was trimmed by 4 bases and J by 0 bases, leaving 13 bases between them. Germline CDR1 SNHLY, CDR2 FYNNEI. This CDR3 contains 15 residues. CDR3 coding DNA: TGTGCCAGCAGTGGCCTGGGACGGTTCTCCTACGAGCAGTACTTC. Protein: CASSGLGRFSYEQYF. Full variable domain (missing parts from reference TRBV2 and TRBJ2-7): EPEVTQTPSHQVTQMGQEVILRCVPISNHLYFYWYRQILGQKVEFLVSFYNNEISEKSEIFDDQFSVERPDGSNFTLKIRSTKLEDSAMYFCASSGLGRFSYEQYFGPGTRLTVT.

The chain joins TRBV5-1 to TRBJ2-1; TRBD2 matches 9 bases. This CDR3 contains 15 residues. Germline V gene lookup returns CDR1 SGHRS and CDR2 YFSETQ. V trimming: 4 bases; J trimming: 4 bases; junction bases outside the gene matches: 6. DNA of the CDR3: TGCGCCAGCAGCAGGCGGGAGGGCCGGTACAATGAGCAGTTCTTC. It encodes CASSRREGRYNEQFF.

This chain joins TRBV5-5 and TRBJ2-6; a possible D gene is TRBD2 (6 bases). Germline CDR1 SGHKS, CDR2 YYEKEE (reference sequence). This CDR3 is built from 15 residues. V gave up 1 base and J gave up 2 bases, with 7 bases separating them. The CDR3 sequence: CASSLWGAGANVLTF. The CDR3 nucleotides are TGTGCCAGCAGCTTGTGGGGGGCTGGGGCCAACGTCCTGACTTTC.